This T cell receptor (beta chain) was documented in a study of beta chain features in type 1 diabetes. The overall study: The examined sorted cells totaled fewer than 110,000,000 across samples. Study-wide findings and caveats: Insertions were fewer and deletions more numerous at VDJ junctions in type 1 diabetes patients. The study found moderately but significantly shorter TCRB CDR3s in all four CD4+ subsets of Type 1 diabetes patients.

The authors reverse transcribed all of the isolated RNA, so sequencing captured expressed TCRB transcripts. Only in-frame clones appear in the TCRdb table, and some are missing; sequencing was by immunoSEQ multiplex PCR. This sample has some 250,000 clones, with over 11% found just once. Germline CDR1 reads SGHAT; CDR2 reads FQNNGV. The CDR3 length is 15 residues. Deletions cut 4 bases from V and 0 bases from J, with 11 bases between. This clone was seen a few times. Its antigen is not identified. The chain joins TRBV11-2 to TRBJ2-3; D unresolved. Sequenced: naive CD4+ T cells from blood. The receptor was isolated from a man aged 25 to 45 with type 1 diabetes. CDR3 DNA: TGTGCCAGCAGCTCCGTAAAGACTAGCACAGATACGCAGTATTTT. Protein sequence: CASSSVKTSTDTQYF.